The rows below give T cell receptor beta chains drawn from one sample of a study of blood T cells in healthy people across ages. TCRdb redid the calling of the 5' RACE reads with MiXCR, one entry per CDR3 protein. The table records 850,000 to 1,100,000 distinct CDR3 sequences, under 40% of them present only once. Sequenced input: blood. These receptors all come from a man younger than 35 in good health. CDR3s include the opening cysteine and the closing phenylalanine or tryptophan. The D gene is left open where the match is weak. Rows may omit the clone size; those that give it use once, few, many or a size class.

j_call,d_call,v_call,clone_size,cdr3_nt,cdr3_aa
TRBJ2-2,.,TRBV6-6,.,TGTGCCAGCCGAGGGGAGACCGGGGAGCTGTTTTTT,CASRGETGELFF
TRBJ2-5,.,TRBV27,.,TGTGCCAGCGCTTATGAGGGGGGGTCGGTAGAGACCCAGTACTTC,CASAYEGGSVETQYF
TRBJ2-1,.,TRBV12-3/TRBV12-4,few,TGTGCCAGCAGTTTTAGCATCACCAACAATGAGCAGTTCTTC,CASSFSITNNEQFF
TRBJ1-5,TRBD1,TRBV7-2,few,TGTGCCAGCAGCCCGACAGGGGGCGCTTATCAGCCCCAGCATTTT,CASSPTGGAYQPQHF
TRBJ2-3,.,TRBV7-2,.,TGTGCCAGCAGCCCTAGCTCCGAGCCAGCAGATACGCAGTATTTT,CASSPSSEPADTQYF
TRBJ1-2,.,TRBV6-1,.,TGTGCCAGCAGTTTGACGGACAGCTATGGCTACACCTTC,CASSLTDSYGYTF
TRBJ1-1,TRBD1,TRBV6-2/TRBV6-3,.,TGTGCCAGCGGGGGGACAGGGTACACTGAAGCTTTCTTT,CASGGTGYTEAFF
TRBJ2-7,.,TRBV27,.,TGTGCCAGCAGTTTACACCGAGACTACGAGCAGTACTTC,CASSLHRDYEQYF
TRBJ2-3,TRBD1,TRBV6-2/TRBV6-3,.,TGTGCCAGCAAAAAAGAGGGGGCGGCAGATACGCAGTATTTT,CASKKEGAADTQYF
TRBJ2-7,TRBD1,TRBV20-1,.,TGCAGTGCTAGAGCTGCAGACAGGGAAGACTACAAGCAGTACTTC,CSARAADREDYKQYF
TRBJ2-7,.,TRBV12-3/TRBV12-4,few,TGTGCCAGCAGTCCTATCCGAGGGGGGTACGAGCAGTACTTC,CASSPIRGGYEQYF
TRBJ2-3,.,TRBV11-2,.,TGTGCCAGCACTTTCCCCACAGATACGCAGTATTTT,CASTFPTDTQYF
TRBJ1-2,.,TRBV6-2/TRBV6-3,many,TGTGCCAGCACCCGGGACACCACTAACTATGGCTACACCTTC,CASTRDTTNYGYTF
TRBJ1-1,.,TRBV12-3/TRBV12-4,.,TGTGCCAGCAGTTTACCGGTTTCTGAAGCTTTCTTT,CASSLPVSEAFF
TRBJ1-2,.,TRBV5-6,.,TGTGCCAGCAGCTTTTCAGGGAACTTCAACTATGGCTACACCTTC,CASSFSGNFNYGYTF
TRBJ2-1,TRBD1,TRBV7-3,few,TGTGCCAGCAGCGCAACAGGGGGTGGTGAGCAGTTCTTC,CASSATGGGEQFF
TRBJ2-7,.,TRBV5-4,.,TGTGCCAGCAGCTCGTTGTTATCAGGGGCTCGGAACGAGCAGTACTTC,CASSSLLSGARNEQYF
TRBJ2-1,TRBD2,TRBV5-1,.,TGCGCCAGCAGTTTCGGGACTAGCGGTTTCAATGAGCAGTTCTTC,CASSFGTSGFNEQFF
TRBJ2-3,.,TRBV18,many,TGTGCCAGCAGTCCAAGTGGGCAGGGCACAGATACGCAGTATTTT,CASSPSGQGTDTQYF
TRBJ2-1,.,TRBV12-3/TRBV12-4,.,TGTGCCAGCGCTGGCGGGAAGGGGAAGAATGAGCAGTTCTTC,CASAGGKGKNEQFF
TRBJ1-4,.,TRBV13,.,TGTGCCAGCAGCTTCTCCCGCAGGCAAAATGAAAAACTGTTTTTT,CASSFSRRQNEKLFF
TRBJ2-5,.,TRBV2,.,TGTGCCAGCAGTCCATTAACGGACCACCAAGAGACCCAGTACTTC,CASSPLTDHQETQYF
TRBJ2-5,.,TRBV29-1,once,TGCAGCGTCGAGACTAGTAGTCAGACCCAGTACTTC,CSVETSSQTQYF
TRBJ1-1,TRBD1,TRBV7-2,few,TGTGCCAGCAGCTTAGGTCCGGGACAGGGTTTCCCTCGCGGGTATGAAGCTTTCTTT,CASSLGPGQGFPRGYEAFF
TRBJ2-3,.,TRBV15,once,TGTGCCACCAGCAGGCGTAAGGACTTGAGCGCCGTCACAGATACGCAGTATTTT,CATSRRKDLSAVTDTQYF
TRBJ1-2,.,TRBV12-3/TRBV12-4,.,TGTGCCAGCAGTCCCCAGAACAGGGAACACTATGGCTACACCTTC,CASSPQNREHYGYTF
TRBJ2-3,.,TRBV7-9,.,TGTGCCAGCATGTCCCCGGGGGGCGAGGTAGATACGCAGTATTTT,CASMSPGGEVDTQYF
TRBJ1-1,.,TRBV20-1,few,TGCAGTGCCTCCGGAAAGGCCGCTGAAGCTTTCTTT,CSASGKAAEAFF
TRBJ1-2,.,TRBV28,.,TGTGCCAGCAGTCCTCCCTCGGCTTCCTATGGCTACACCTTC,CASSPPSASYGYTF
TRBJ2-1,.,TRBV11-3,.,TGTGCCAGCAGCTTATTTCAGGGTAATGGTGAGCAGTTCTTC,CASSLFQGNGEQFF
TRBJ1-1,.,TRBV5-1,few,TGCGCCAGCAGCTTGTACGGGGGCAAGGTCACTGAAGCTTTCTTT,CASSLYGGKVTEAFF
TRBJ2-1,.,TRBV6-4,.,TGTGCCAGCAGCCCAGGGGTCCTACCCTACAATGAGCAGTTCTTC,CASSPGVLPYNEQFF
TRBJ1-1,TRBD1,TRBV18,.,TGTGCCAGCTCACCTTTAAGGGACAGGGGACCCAACACTGAAGCTTTCTTT,CASSPLRDRGPNTEAFF
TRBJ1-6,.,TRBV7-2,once,TGTGCCAGCAGCTTCTATGATCGGCCCGGGCACCACTTT,CASSFYDRPGHHF
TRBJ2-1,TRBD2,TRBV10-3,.,TGTGCCATCAGTGCCGCCCTGCTTGCGGGGGGACTCGGCGATGAGCAGTTCTTC,CAISAALLAGGLGDEQFF
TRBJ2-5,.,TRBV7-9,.,TGTGCCAGCAGTCGGATAGGGGGTGAGGCCTACAATGAGCAGTACTTC,CASSRIGGEAYNEQYF
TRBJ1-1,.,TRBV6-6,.,TGTGCCAGCAGTTACGCTCGGATGAACACTGAAGCTTTCTTT,CASSYARMNTEAFF
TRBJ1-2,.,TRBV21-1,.,TGTGCCAGCAGCGGGCGACAGGGGAACTATGGCTACACCTTC,CASSGRQGNYGYTF
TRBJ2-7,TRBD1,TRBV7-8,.,TGTGCCAGCAGCTCGGACAGGGAATACTACGAGCAGTACTTC,CASSSDREYYEQYF
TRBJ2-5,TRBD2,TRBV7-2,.,TGTGCCAGCAGCTCCGGCCCGGGACTAGCCTACAATGAGCAGTACTTC,CASSSGPGLAYNEQYF
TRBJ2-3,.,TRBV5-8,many,TGTGCCAGCAGCCCGGACACGTCCGATACGCAGTATTTT,CASSPDTSDTQYF
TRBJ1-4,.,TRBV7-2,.,TGTGCCAGCAGCAACCGGGAAAGCGCTAATGAAAAACTGTTTTTT,CASSNRESANEKLFF
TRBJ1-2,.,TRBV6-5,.,TGTGCCAGCAGTTTTCGACCGATTTTGGGCCCCTATGGCTACACCTTC,CASSFRPILGPYGYTF
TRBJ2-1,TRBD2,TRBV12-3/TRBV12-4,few,TGTGCCAGCAGCCCAGGGGCGGGGGGGGCGTACAATGAGCAGTTCTTC,CASSPGAGGAYNEQFF
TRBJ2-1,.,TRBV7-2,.,TGTGCCAGCAGCTTAGGTGGGACGGATGAGCAGTTCTTC,CASSLGGTDEQFF